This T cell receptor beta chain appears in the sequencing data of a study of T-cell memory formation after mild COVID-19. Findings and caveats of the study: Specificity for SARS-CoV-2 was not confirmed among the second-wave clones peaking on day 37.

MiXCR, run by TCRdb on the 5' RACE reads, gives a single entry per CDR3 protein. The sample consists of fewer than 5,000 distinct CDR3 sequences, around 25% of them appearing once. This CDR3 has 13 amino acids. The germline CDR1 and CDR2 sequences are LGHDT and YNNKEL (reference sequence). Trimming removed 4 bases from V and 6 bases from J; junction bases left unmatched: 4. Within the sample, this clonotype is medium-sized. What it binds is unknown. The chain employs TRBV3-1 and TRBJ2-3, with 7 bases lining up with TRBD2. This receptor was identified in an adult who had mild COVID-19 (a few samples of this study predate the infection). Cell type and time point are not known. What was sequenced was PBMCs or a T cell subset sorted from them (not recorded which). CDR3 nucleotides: TGTGCCAGCAGCCGAAGGGGAGGGGATACGCAGTATTTT. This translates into CASSRRGGDTQYF.